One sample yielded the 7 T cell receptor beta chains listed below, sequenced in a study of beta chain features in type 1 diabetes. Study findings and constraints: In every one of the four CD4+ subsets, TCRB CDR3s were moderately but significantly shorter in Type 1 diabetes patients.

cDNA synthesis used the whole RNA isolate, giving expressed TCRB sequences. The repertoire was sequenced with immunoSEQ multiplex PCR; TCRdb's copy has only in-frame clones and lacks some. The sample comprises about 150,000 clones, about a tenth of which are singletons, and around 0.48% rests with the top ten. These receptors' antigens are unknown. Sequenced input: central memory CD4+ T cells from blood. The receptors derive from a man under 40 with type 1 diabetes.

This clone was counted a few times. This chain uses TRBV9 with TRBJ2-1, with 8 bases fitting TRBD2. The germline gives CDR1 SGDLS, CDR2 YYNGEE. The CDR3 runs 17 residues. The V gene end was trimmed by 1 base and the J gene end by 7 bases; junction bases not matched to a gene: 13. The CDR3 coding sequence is TGTGCCAGCAGCGTAACGAACTCTAGCGGGCGTTGGAATGAGCAGTTCTTC. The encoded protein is CASSVTNSSGRWNEQFF.

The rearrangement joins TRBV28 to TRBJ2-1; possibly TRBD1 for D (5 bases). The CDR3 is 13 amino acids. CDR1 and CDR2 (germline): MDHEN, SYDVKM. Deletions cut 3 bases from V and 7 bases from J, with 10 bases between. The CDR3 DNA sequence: TGTGCCAGCAGTTTTAGACAGCTTAATGAGCAGTTCTTC. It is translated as CASSFRQLNEQFF.

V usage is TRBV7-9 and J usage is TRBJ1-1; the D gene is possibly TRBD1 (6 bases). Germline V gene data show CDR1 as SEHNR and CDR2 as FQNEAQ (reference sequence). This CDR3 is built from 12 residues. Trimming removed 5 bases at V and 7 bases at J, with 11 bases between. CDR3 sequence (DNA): TGTGCCAGCAGCGCGGACAGCGTTGAAGCTTTCTTT. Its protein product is CASSADSVEAFF. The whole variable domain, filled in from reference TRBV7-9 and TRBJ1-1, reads DTGVSQNPRHKITKRGQNVTFRCDPISEHNRLYWYRQTLGQGPEFLTYFQNEAQLEKSRLLSDRFSAERPKGSFSTLEIQRTEQGDSAMYLCASSADSVEAFFGQGTRLTVV.

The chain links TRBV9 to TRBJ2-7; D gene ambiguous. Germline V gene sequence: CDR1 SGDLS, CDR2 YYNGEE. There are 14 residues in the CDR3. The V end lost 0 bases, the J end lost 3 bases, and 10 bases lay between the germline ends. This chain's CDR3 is CASSVGNLGYEQYF. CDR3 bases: TGTGCCAGCAGCGTAGGGAACCTAGGCTACGAGCAGTACTTC.

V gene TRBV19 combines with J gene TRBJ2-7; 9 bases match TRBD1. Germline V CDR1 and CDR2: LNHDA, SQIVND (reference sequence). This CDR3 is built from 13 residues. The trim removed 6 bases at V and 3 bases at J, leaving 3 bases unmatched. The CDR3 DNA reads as TGTGCCAGTAGCCGACAGGGGGACTACGAGCAGTACTTC. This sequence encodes CASSRQGDYEQYF.

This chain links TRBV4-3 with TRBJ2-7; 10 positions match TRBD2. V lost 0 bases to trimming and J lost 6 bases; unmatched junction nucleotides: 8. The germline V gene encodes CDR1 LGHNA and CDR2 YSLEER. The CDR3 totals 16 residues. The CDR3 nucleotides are TGCGCCAGCAGCCAAGAAAGGGGAACTAGCGGGATCGAGCAGTACTTC. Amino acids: CASSQERGTSGIEQYF.

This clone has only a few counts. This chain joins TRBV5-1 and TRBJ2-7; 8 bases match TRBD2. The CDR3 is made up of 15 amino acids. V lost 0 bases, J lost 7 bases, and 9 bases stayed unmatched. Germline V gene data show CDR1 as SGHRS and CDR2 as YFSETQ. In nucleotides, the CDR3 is TGCGCCAGCAGCTTGGGTACCGGGAGGGCGACGGAGCAGTACTTC. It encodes CASSLGTGRATEQYF.